The next 27 T cell receptor beta chains were all read from a single sample in a study of immune evolution from preneoplasia to lung adenocarcinoma. Sequenced by immunoSEQ multiplex PCR; TCRdb stores in-frame clones only, minus some. The table includes about 5,500 clones, approximately 87% detected once. The sequenced material came from FFPE adjacent normal lung tissue. These receptors were obtained from a person aged 70 to 85 with lung adenocarcinoma.

The rearrangement links TRBV5-8 to TRBJ1-2, with TRBD1 identical over 8 bases. Looked up from germline, CDR1 is SGHTS and CDR2 is YDEGEE. The CDR3 totals 16 residues. V lost 3 bases and J lost 0; bases outside the gene matches: 7. CDR3 loop: CASSSRQGQANYGYTF. CDR3 bases: TGTGCCAGCAGCTCTCGACAGGGGCAAGCTAACTATGGCTACACCTTC.

The chain has TRBV6-5 and TRBJ2-2; D is unresolved. The CDR3 has 15 residues. V lost 6 bases, J lost 0 bases, and 11 bases lay in between. Germline V gene lookup returns CDR1 MNHEY and CDR2 SVGAGI. The CDR3 is CASRAGLSNTGELFF. The CDR3 nucleotides are TGTGCCAGCAGAGCAGGCTTATCGAACACCGGGGAGCTGTTTTTT.

This clone was seen only a few times. V usage is TRBV5-1 and J usage is TRBJ2-1, with TRBD1 matching over 9 bases. Unmatched junction bases numbered 12, after V lost 4 bases and J lost 7 bases. The CDR3 loop spans 16 amino acids. In germline, CDR1 is SGHRS, CDR2 YFSETQ. CDR3 sequence reads: CASSVEQGARSNEQFF. In DNA form, the CDR3 reads TGCGCCAGCAGCGTAGAACAGGGGGCGCGTAGTAATGAGCAGTTCTTC.

This rearrangement joins TRBV12-5 to TRBJ1-2, with a tentative D call TRBD1 (6 bases). V dropped 7 bases and J dropped 3 bases, with 18 bases sitting between them. This CDR3 region has 15 residues. In germline, CDR1 is LGHNT, CDR2 FRNRAP. The CDR3 bases are TGTGCTAGTGCCCTTACAAAACAGGGAGACTATGGCTACACCTTC. Amino acid sequence: CASALTKQGDYGYTF.

The rearrangement links TRBV11-3 to TRBJ1-2, with a weak D call TRBD1 (5 bases). The V end lost 5 bases, the J end lost 3 bases, and 13 bases lay between the germline ends. Germline values: CDR1 SGHNT, CDR2 YENEEA. The CDR3 totals 14 residues. The CDR3 DNA follows: TGTGCCAGCAGCCCACACCGGGGGTACTATGGCTACACCTTC. Translating it yields CASSPHRGYYGYTF.

This sequence joins TRBV4-2 and TRBJ2-2; TRBD2 is a possible D gene (5 bases). CDR1 and CDR2 from the germline V gene are LGHNA and YNFKEQ. The CDR3 extends over 19 amino acids. Trimming took off 3 bases at V and 4 bases at J, with 24 bases between the two ends. CDR3 protein: CASSHPPLEAGPSTGELFF. Here the CDR3 DNA reads TGTGCCAGCAGCCACCCACCTCTTGAGGCGGGCCCCAGCACCGGGGAGCTGTTTTTT.

The CDR3 spells CAPPVRIGQFF. CDR3 DNA: TGTGCCCCCCCCGTTCGGATCGGGCAGTTCTTC. V usage is TRBV15 and J usage is TRBJ2-1; unclear D gene. The germline gives CDR1 LNHNV, CDR2 YYDKDF (reference sequence). Trimming removed 11 bases at V and 12 bases at J, with 17 bases between. The CDR3 is made up of 11 amino acids.

The chain is built from TRBV7-9 and TRBJ2-5; D might be TRBD1 or TRBD2, each matching 5 bases. V lost 1 base and J lost 0, with 15 bases in between. This CDR3 contains 17 residues. Germline CDR1 and CDR2: SEHNR and FQNEAQ (reference sequence). The CDR3 nucleotides read TGTGCCAGCAGCTTAGAGGGGTCCATCGGGGACCAAGAGACCCAGTACTTC. It encodes CASSLEGSIGDQETQYF.

The chain combines TRBV18 with TRBJ2-7; perhaps D is TRBD1 or TRBD2 (5 bases each). CDR3 length equals 15 residues. The ends were cut back, 1 base at V and 2 bases at J, with 12 bases in the middle. CDR1 is KGHSH, CDR2 LQKENI, per germline. The CDR3 DNA reads TGTGCCAGCTCACCACGGGGACCGGCTACCTACGAGCAGTACTTC. Translation: CASSPRGPATYEQYF.

The V call is TRBV9, the J call TRBJ1-1; D is perhaps TRBD1 (5 bases). Germline assignment: CDR1 SGDLS and CDR2 YYNGEE. The CDR3 runs 15 residues. Trimming left V 0 bases short and J 8 bases short, with 17 bases between. The CDR3 protein is CASSVDGVGREEAFF. Written as DNA, the CDR3 is TGTGCCAGCAGCGTAGATGGGGTGGGCAGGGAGGAAGCTTTCTTT.

Remarks on this clone: Mismatch with germline at one junction end may stem from a read error. The sample contains more than one DNA sequence encoding this CDR3. This chain links TRBV28 with TRBJ1-1, with D possibly matching TRBD1 (5 bases). This CDR3 has 10 amino acids. Germline loops: CDR1 MDHEN, CDR2 SYDVKM. The CDR3 sequence: CASSDSQAFF. DNA for the CDR3: TGTGCCAGCAGTGACAGCCAAGCTTTCTTC. The whole variable domain, remainder taken from reference TRBV28 and TRBJ1-1, is DVKVTQSSRYLVKRTGEKVFLECVQDMDHENMFWYRQDPGLGLRLIYFSYDVKMKEKGDIPEGYSVSREKKERFSLILESASTNQTSMYLCASSDSQAFFGQGTRLTVV.

This clone was seen a few times. The chain has TRBV6-5 and TRBJ1-4; D gene uncertain. Trimming took off 5 bases at V and 5 bases at J, with 9 bases between the two ends. CDR1 and CDR2 from the germline V gene are MNHEY and SVGAGI. The CDR3 loop spans 13 amino acids. CDR3 residues: CASSATLNEKLFF. CDR3 bases: TGTGCCAGCAGTGCCACACTAAATGAAAAACTGTTTTTT.

The chain recombines TRBV5-1 with TRBJ1-6; a weak D match, TRBD1 (6 bases). The CDR3 covers 15 residues. Germline V gene lookup returns CDR1 SGHRS and CDR2 YFSETQ. Trimming stripped 4 bases from V and 7 bases from J, with 15 bases between. CDR3 DNA: TGCGCCAGCAGCACGACAGGACGGGACAATTCACCCCTCCACTTT. Translating it yields CASSTTGRDNSPLHF.

To note about this clone: Compared with germline, one end of the junction differs, possibly owing to a read error. The gene calls are TRBV11-1 and TRBJ1-1; no reliable D call. Germline loops: CDR1 SGHAT, CDR2 FQDESV (reference sequence). This CDR3 is built from 12 residues. CDR3 sequence: CASSLANSEAFF. As DNA, the CDR3 is TGTGCCAGCAGCTTGGCTAACAGTGAAGCTTTCTTT.

The chain joins TRBV13 to TRBJ1-2; D is unclear. Trimming stripped 2 bases from V and 3 bases from J, with 4 bases between. Germline V gene lookup returns CDR1 PRHDT and CDR2 FYEKMQ (reference sequence). The CDR3 runs to 12 residues. The CDR3 DNA is TGTGCCAGCAGCTTAATCGACTATGGCTACACCTTC. Translation: CASSLIDYGYTF.

In its sample, this clone was seen once. The chain couples TRBV15 to TRBJ1-5; 9 nucleotides line up with TRBD1. Germline CDR1 and CDR2: LNHNV and YYDKDF (reference sequence). This CDR3 spans 14 amino acids. The V segment lost 5 bases and the J segment 6 bases; nucleotides outside the gene matches: 5. DNA of the CDR3: TGTGCCACCAGCGCGGACAGGGGAATTCAGCCCCAGCATTTT. It encodes CATSADRGIQPQHF. Drawing the rest from reference TRBV15 and TRBJ1-5, the complete variable domain is DAMVIQNPRYQVTQFGKPVTLSCSQTLNHNVMYWYQQKSSQAPKLLFHYYDKDFNNEADTPDNFQSRRPNTSFCFLDIRSPGLGDTAMYLCATSADRGIQPQHFGDGTRLSIL.

This clone was counted a single time. A junction end diverges from the germline sequence, so it may reflect a read error. The V and J genes are TRBV28 and TRBJ1-2; tentative D call: TRBD1 (5 bases). This CDR3 has 12 amino acids. The germline V gene has CDR1 MDHEN and CDR2 SYDVKM. DNA for the CDR3: TGCGTATGTGGCAGGGCTCAATATGGCTACACCTTC. As protein: CVCGRAQYGYTF.

The V call is TRBV11-2, the J call TRBJ2-7, with D perhaps TRBD2 (5 bases). Germline V gene data show CDR1 as SGHAT and CDR2 as FQNNGV. This CDR3 contains 14 residues. Trimming took off 3 bases at V and 2 bases at J, with 11 bases between the two ends. CDR3 loop: CASSFGLLTYEQYF. DNA for the CDR3: TGTGCCAGCAGCTTTGGACTGCTTACCTACGAGCAGTACTTC.

V and J are TRBV7-8 and TRBJ2-1; TRBD1 agrees at 9 bases. V trimming: 6 bases; J trimming: 8 bases; junction bases outside the gene matches: 11. The length of the CDR3 is 15 residues. Germline V gene data show CDR1 as SGHVS and CDR2 as FQNEAQ. CDR3 in amino acids: CASSLDRGKGYEQFF. DNA for the CDR3: TGTGCCAGCAGTTTGGACAGGGGAAAAGGGTATGAGCAGTTCTTC.

The chain combines TRBV18 with TRBJ1-2; D not resolved. This CDR3 comprises 11 residues. The V gene's germline CDR1 is KGHSH and CDR2 LQKENI. V was trimmed by 3 bases and J by 7 bases, leaving 6 bases between them. The CDR3 loop is CASSPNVGYTF. In nucleotides, the CDR3 is TGTGCCAGCTCACCTAATGTTGGCTACACCTTC.

The J gene is TRBJ2-1, the V gene TRBV7-2; D is uncertain. V dropped 2 bases and J dropped 6 bases, with 14 bases sitting between them. The CDR3 length is 15 residues. Per germline, CDR1 SGHTA and CDR2 FQGNSA. CDR3 bases: TGTGCCAGCAGCTTAAACGCGGCCGACACCAATGAGCAGTTCTTC. The encoded protein is CASSLNAADTNEQFF.

This rearrangement joins TRBV28 to TRBJ2-1, with 9 nucleotides matching TRBD2. The length of the CDR3 is 14 residues. V lost 3 bases and J lost 8; bases outside the gene matches: 5. Germline V gene sequence: CDR1 MDHEN, CDR2 SYDVKM. In nucleotides, the CDR3 is TGTGCCAGCAGTTTTGCTAGCGGGGTACATGAGCAGTTCTTC. Residues: CASSFASGVHEQFF.

The chain links TRBV30 to TRBJ1-2; 9 positions match TRBD1. Per germline, CDR1 GTSNPN and CDR2 SVGIG (reference sequence). The CDR3 loop spans 13 amino acids. The V segment lost 6 bases and the J segment 3 bases; nucleotides outside the gene matches: 5. CDR3 coding DNA: TGTGCCTGCCGGGACAGGGCTGACTATGGCTACACCTTC. Translated: CACRDRADYGYTF.

The chain joins TRBV5-6 to TRBJ2-7, with D unresolved. The CDR3 spans 12 residues. CDR1 and CDR2 from the germline V gene are SGHDT and YYEEEE. V gave up 0 bases and J gave up 4 bases, with 5 bases separating them. CDR3 bases: TGTGCCAGCAGCTTGGCCAGTTACGAGCAGTACTTC. As protein: CASSLASYEQYF.

The rearrangement links TRBV29-1 to TRBJ1-5, with D tentatively TRBD1 (6 bases). The germline V and J ends were trimmed by 4 bases and 6 bases, with 13 bases remaining between them. Looked up from germline, CDR1 is SQVTM and CDR2 is ANQGSEA. CDR3 length equals 13 residues. CDR3 in amino acids: CSVGQELGQPQHF. CDR3 DNA sequence: TGCAGCGTTGGACAGGAATTGGGTCAGCCCCAGCATTTT.

CDR3 sequence reads: CASRWQGTDTQYF. As DNA, the CDR3 is TGTGCCAGCAGGTGGCAGGGCACAGATACGCAGTATTTT. The chain joins TRBV27 to TRBJ2-3, with D hard to call. The germline V and J ends were trimmed by 6 bases and 1 base, with 8 bases remaining between them. CDR1 is MNHEY, CDR2 SMNVEV, per germline (reference sequence). The length of the CDR3 is 13 residues.

The J gene is TRBJ2-7, the V gene TRBV6-5; no definite D call. V lost 4 bases and J 8 bases, leaving 15 bases between the germline ends. Germline loops: CDR1 MNHEY, CDR2 SVGAGI. CDR3 length equals 13 residues. CDR3 in amino acids: CASSSGERRKQYF. CDR3 nucleotides: TGTGCCAGCAGTTCAGGAGAGCGCCGAAAGCAGTACTTC.